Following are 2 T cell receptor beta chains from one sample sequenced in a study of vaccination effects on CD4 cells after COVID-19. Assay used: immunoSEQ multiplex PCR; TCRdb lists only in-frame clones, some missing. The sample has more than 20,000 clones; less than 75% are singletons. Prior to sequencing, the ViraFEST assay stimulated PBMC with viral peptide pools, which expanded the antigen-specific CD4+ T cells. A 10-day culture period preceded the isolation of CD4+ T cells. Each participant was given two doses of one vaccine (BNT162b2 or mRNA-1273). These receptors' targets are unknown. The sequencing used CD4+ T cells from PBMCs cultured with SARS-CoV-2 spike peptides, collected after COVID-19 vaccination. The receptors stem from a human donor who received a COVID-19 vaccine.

In DNA form, the CDR3 reads TGTGCCAGCAGCGACATATCTGGGAGCGGAAAGTACAATGAGCAGTTCTTC. This sequence encodes CASSDISGSGKYNEQFF. This chain joins TRBV7-8 and TRBJ2-1, with D maybe TRBD2 (5 bases). Germline V gene lookup returns CDR1 SGHVS and CDR2 FQNEAQ. Between the trimmed V and J ends, which lost 5 bases and 4 bases, there was a span of 21 bases. This CDR3 has 17 amino acids.

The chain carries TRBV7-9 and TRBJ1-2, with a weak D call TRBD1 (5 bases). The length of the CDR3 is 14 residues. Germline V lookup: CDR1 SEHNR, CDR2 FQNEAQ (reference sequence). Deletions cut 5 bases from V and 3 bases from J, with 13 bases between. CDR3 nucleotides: TGTGCCAGCAGCGGACCTCAGGGTTACTATGGCTACACCTTC. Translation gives CASSGPQGYYGYTF.